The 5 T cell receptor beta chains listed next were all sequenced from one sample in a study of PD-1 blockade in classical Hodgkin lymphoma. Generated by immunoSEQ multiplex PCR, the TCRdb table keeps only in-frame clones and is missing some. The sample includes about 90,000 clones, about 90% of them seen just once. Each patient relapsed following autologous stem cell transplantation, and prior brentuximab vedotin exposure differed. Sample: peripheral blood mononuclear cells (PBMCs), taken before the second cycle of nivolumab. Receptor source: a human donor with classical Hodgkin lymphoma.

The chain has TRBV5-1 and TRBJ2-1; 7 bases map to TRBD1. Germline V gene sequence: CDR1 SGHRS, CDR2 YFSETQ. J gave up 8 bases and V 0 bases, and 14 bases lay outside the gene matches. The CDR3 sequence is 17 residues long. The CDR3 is CASSLGRGAGGIDEQFF. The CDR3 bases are TGCGCCAGCAGCTTGGGGAGAGGGGCAGGGGGTATCGATGAGCAGTTCTTC.

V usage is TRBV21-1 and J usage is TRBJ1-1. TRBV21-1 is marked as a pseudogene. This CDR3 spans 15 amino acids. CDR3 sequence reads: CASSQTRGYVAEAFF. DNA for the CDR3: TGTGCCAGCAGCCAAACACGGGGCTACGTCGCTGAAGCTTTCTTT.

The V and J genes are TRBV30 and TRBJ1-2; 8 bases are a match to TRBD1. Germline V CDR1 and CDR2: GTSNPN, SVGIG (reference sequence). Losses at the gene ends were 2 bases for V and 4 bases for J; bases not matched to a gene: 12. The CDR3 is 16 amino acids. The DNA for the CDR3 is TGTGCCTGGAGTAACCTCTTCAGGGGGCCAGGCTATGGCTACACCTTC. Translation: CAWSNLFRGPGYGYTF.

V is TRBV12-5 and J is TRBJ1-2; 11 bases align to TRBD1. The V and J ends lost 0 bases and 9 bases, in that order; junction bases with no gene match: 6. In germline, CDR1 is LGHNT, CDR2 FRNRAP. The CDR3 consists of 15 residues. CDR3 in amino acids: CASGLVRTGGASYTF. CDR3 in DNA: TGTGCTAGTGGTTTGGTAAGGACAGGGGGCGCCAGCTACACCTTC. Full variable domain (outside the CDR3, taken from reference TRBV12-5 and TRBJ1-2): DARVTQTPRHKVTEMGQEVTMRCQPILGHNTVFWYRQTMMQGLELLAYFRNRAPLDDSGMPKDRFSAEMPDATLATLKIQPSEPRDSAVYFCASGLVRTGGASYTFGSGTRLTVV.

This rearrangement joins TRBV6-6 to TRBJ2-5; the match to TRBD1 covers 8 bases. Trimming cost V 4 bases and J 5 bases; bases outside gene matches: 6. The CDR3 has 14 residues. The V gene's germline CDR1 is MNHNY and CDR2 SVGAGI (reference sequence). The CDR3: CASSSRTGLETQYF. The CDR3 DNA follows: TGTGCCAGCAGTTCTAGGACAGGGCTGGAGACCCAGTACTTC.